These T cell receptor beta chains were read from a single sample in a study of radiotherapy plus CTLA-4 blockade in lung cancer. Only in-frame clones appear in the TCRdb table, and some are missing; sequencing was by immunoSEQ multiplex PCR. This table holds 50,000 to 70,000 clones, 82% found once. The material was peripheral blood, obtained from a patient treated with radiotherapy plus ipilimumab. The source is a human donor with non-small cell lung cancer whose response to radiotherapy plus ipilimumab could not be evaluated. CDR3s include the opening cysteine and the closing phenylalanine or tryptophan. Fields, in order: D gene, J gene, CDR3 length, clone size, V gene, CDR3 DNA, CDR3 protein. A D gene is named only where the DNA matches it firmly. A clone size is listed for some rows: how often the clone was seen (once, few, many), or a class if it is expanded.

.	TRBJ1-1	15	.	TRBV6-1	TGTGCCAGCAGGCCCAGCATTGGGGCGGGGACTGAAGCTTTCTTT	CASRPSIGAGTEAFF
TRBD1	TRBJ2-7	15	.	TRBV7-6	TGTGCCAGCAGCCTAACGGGACAGGGGTGGTACGAGCAGTACTTC	CASSLTGQGWYEQYF
.	TRBJ2-2	15	once	TRBV5-1	TGCGCCAGCAGCTTGGAACTACCCAACACCGGGGAGCTGTTTTTT	CASSLELPNTGELFF
.	TRBJ2-1	15	few	TRBV5-6	TGTGCCAGCAGCTTCGTCGAAGCGGCCTACAATGAGCAGTTCTTC	CASSFVEAAYNEQFF
TRBD2	TRBJ2-7	15	.	TRBV7-2	TGTGCCAGCAGCTTAGAAGGACTAGCGGTTTACGAGCAGTACTTC	CASSLEGLAVYEQYF
TRBD2	TRBJ2-3	17	.	TRBV19	TGTGCCAGTAGTATAGCAGGGACTAGCGGGTTCACAGATACGCAGTATTTT	CASSIAGTSGFTDTQYF
.	TRBJ1-5	14	.	TRBV28	TGTGCCAGCAGCTTGGACAGACTCAATCAGCCCCAGCATTTT	CASSLDRLNQPQHF
TRBD2	TRBJ2-1	19	.	TRBV10-3	TGTGCCATCAGTGATTCGGGACTAGCGGGAGGACCTATCTACAATGAGCAGTTCTTC	CAISDSGLAGGPIYNEQFF
.	TRBJ1-4	16	.	TRBV7-2	TGTGCCAGCAGCTTAGTTGCGGGGGCCAATAATGAAAAACTGTTTTTT	CASSLVAGANNEKLFF
TRBD1	TRBJ1-2	12	.	TRBV29-1	TGCAGCGCATTGACAGGGGACTATGGCTACACCTTC	CSALTGDYGYTF
.	TRBJ2-3	14	.	TRBV9	TGTGCCAGCGGGCCGGGGGTTAAACAAGATACGCAGTATTTT	CASGPGVKQDTQYF
TRBD1	TRBJ1-1	15	.	TRBV5-5	TGTGCCAGCACCACTAGACAGGGGGCGGGCACTGAAGCTTTCTTT	CASTTRQGAGTEAFF
.	TRBJ1-3	14	.	TRBV5-1	TGCGCCAGCAGCACCGGACAGCCCGGAAACACCATATATTTT	CASSTGQPGNTIYF
TRBD1	TRBJ2-2	15	.	TRBV5-4	TGTGCCAGCAGCTTCCGGGACAGGAACACCGGGGAGCTGTTTTTT	CASSFRDRNTGELFF
TRBD1	TRBJ1-3	15	.	TRBV19	TGTGCCAGTAGATCAGGGGGCTCGACTGGAAACACCATATATTTT	CASRSGGSTGNTIYF
TRBD2	TRBJ2-3	17	once	TRBV4-3	TGCGCCAGCAGCCAAGATATAGCGGGGGCCCTCACAGATACGCAGTATTTT	CASSQDIAGALTDTQYF
.	TRBJ2-2	15	.	TRBV5-1	TGCGCCAGCAGCTTGGAGGGCGGGGACACCGGGGAGCTGTTTTTT	CASSLEGGDTGELFF
TRBD1	TRBJ2-7	15	.	TRBV2	TGTGCCAGCAGTACCCAGACAGGGTTAGGCTACGAGCAGTACTTC	CASSTQTGLGYEQYF
TRBD1	TRBJ2-7	17	.	TRBV5-1	TGCGCCAGCAGCCCCCTAGGGACAGGGTCGAGCTCCTACGAGCAGTACTTC	CASSPLGTGSSSYEQYF
.	TRBJ2-7	14	few	TRBV7-9	TGTGCCAGCAGCTTCGCCTCCAGCTCCTACGAGCAGTACTTC	CASSFASSSYEQYF
.	TRBJ1-2	16	.	TRBV7-2	TGTGCCAGCAGCTCCGGGGGGGGCAGGGCTAACTATGGCTACACCTTC	CASSSGGGRANYGYTF
.	TRBJ1-2	14	.	TRBV28	TGTGCCAGCAACAGCGGGGAGGGGAACTATGGCTACACCTTC	CASNSGEGNYGYTF
.	TRBJ2-1	17	.	TRBV10-1	TGCGCCAGCAGTGAGACCCCGGCCAGGGCACTGACTAATGAGCAGTTCTTC	CASSETPARALTNEQFF
.	TRBJ1-1	14	.	TRBV28	TGTGCCAGCAGACCCCCAGGGTTCGTCCCTGAAGCTTTCTTT	CASRPPGFVPEAFF
TRBD1	TRBJ2-7	12	once	TRBV7-9	TGTGCCAGCAGCTTGACAGGGACCGAGCAGTACTTC	CASSLTGTEQYF
TRBD2	TRBJ2-3	17	.	TRBV5-1	TGCGCCAGCAGTTCCAGCGGGACTAGCGGGAGACCAGATACGCAGTATTTT	CASSSSGTSGRPDTQYF
TRBD2	TRBJ2-7	13	.	TRBV2	TGTGCCAGCAGTCTAGCGGAGCCCCCCGAGCAGTACTTC	CASSLAEPPEQYF
TRBD1	TRBJ2-7	14	few	TRBV5-1	TGCGCCAGCAGCGTGGGGACAGGGGGGTACGAGCAGTACTTC	CASSVGTGGYEQYF
TRBD1	TRBJ2-6	17	few	TRBV7-7	TGTGCCAGCAGCATGGGACAGGGGGCGCCTGGGGCCAACGTCCTGACTTTC	CASSMGQGAPGANVLTF
.	TRBJ2-4	11	.	TRBV7-9	TGTGCCAGCAGCTTAGCCTCCATTCAGTACTTC	CASSLASIQYF
.	TRBJ1-4	15	.	TRBV27	TGTGCCAGCAGTATCCGACAGCCAACTAATGAAAAACTGTTTTTT	CASSIRQPTNEKLFF
.	TRBJ2-2	14	.	TRBV5-4	TGTGCCAGCAGCGCCCGCCGGGACACCGGGGAGCTGTTTTTT	CASSARRDTGELFF
.	TRBJ1-2	14	.	TRBV25-1	TGTGCCAGCAGTGAATCGGGGGATTACTATGGCTACACCTTC	CASSESGDYYGYTF
TRBD1	TRBJ2-7	13	.	TRBV10-2	TGCGCCAGCAGCTCCAGGGGGTCCTACGAGCAGTACTTC	CASSSRGSYEQYF
.	TRBJ2-7	14	.	TRBV5-6	TGTGCCAGCAGCTTGTCTGGCCCAGGGTACGAGCAGTACTTC	CASSLSGPGYEQYF
.	TRBJ2-7	14	.	TRBV5-1	TGCGCCAGCAGCTTGGGAGGAGCTTCCTACGAGCAGTACTTC	CASSLGGASYEQYF
.	TRBJ1-5	15	.	TRBV15	TGTGCCACCAGCAGGGCCGGGGGGACGAATCAGCCCCAGCATTTT	CATSRAGGTNQPQHF
TRBD2	TRBJ2-2	15	.	TRBV11-2	TGTGCCAGCAACCTAGCGGGAGTTGTTAACGGGGAGCTGTTTTTT	CASNLAGVVNGELFF
.	TRBJ2-1	13	.	TRBV28	TGTGCCAGCAGGAGAGACCCCGGGAATGAGCAGTTCTTC	CASRRDPGNEQFF
TRBD1	TRBJ1-1	15	.	TRBV14	TGTGCCAGCAGCCAAGTAGGGGGCTTGAACACTGAAGCTTTCTTT	CASSQVGGLNTEAFF
.	TRBJ1-2	14	few	TRBV5-6	TGTGCCAGCAGCTCGATACAGGGTACCTATGGCTACACCTTC	CASSSIQGTYGYTF
.	TRBJ1-1	15	.	TRBV28	TGTGCCAGCAGCCTAACTCCGACAACGAACACTGAAGCTTTCTTT	CASSLTPTTNTEAFF
.	TRBJ2-3	13	.	TRBV9	TGTGCCAGCAGGGGGGCTAGCACAGATACGCAGTATTTT	CASRGASTDTQYF
TRBD1	TRBJ2-7	16	.	TRBV18	TGTGCCAGCTCACCCTTGAACGGACAGGGGCGAGTTGAGCAGTACTTC	CASSPLNGQGRVEQYF
.	TRBJ2-6	16	.	TRBV5-6	TGTGCCAGCGGACCCGTAGCGAGCTCTGGGGCCAACGTCCTGACTTTC	CASGPVASSGANVLTF
TRBD2	TRBJ2-7	15	.	TRBV7-2	TGTGCCAGCAGCCAAGCGGGGGGGGCAAGGTACGAGCAGTACTTC	CASSQAGGARYEQYF
.	TRBJ2-2	13	.	TRBV11-2	TGTGCCAGCGGGGGCGCGAACACCGGGGAGCTGTTTTTT	CASGGANTGELFF
TRBD1	TRBJ1-4	12	once	TRBV28	TGTGCCAGCAGCGGGACAGGGGAAAAACTGTTTTTT	CASSGTGEKLFF